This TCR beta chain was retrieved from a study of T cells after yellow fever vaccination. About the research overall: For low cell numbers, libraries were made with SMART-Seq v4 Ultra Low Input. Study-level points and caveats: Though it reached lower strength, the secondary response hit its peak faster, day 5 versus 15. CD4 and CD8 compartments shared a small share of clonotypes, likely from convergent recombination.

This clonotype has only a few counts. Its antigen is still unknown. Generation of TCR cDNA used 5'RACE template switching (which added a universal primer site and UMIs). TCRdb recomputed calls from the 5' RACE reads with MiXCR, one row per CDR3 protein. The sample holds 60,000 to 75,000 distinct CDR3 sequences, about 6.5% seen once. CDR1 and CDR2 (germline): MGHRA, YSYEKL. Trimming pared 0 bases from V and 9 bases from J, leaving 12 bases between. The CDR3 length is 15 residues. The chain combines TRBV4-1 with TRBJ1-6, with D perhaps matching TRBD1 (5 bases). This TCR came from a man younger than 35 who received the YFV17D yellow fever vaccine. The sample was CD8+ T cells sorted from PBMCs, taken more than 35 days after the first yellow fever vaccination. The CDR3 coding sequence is TGCGCCAGCAGCCAAGAATTTTGGGGGGGTTCACCCCTCCACTTT. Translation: CASSQEFWGGSPLHF.